The 31 T cell receptor beta chains presented below share a single source sample, sequenced in a study of shared clonotypes between healthy human individuals. The repertoire was sequenced with immunoSEQ multiplex PCR; TCRdb's copy has only in-frame clones and lacks some. The sample records about 1 million clones, 65% to 80% being singletons. Material for sequencing was memory CD4+ T cells sorted from blood. The sample's subset: CD45RA-negative fraction. These receptor sequences come from a man younger than 35 in good health.

The chain couples TRBV4-1 to TRBJ2-5; D may be TRBD2 (5 bases). The CDR3 runs 15 residues. V shed 1 base and J shed 2 bases, with 11 bases lying between them. Germline V lookup: CDR1 MGHRA, CDR2 YSYEKL. The CDR3 coding sequence is TGCGCCAGCAGCCAAGCCGGGGTACCACAAGAGACCCAGTACTTC. It codes for CASSQAGVPQETQYF.

This clone was recorded only once. The identical CDR3 is also encoded by other nucleotide sequences in the sample. The chain joins TRBV5-6 to TRBJ1-4, with D unresolved. Looked up from germline, CDR1 is SGHDT and CDR2 is YYEEEE. Deletions cut 0 bases from V and 7 bases from J, with 10 bases between. The CDR3 consists of 14 residues. The CDR3 coding sequence is TGTGCCAGCAGCTTGGGAGGCAGGCCTGAAAAACTGTTTTTT. Its protein product is CASSLGGRPEKLFF.

To note about this clone: This sample also contains other DNA sequences that code for the same CDR3. Here the CDR3 DNA reads TGTGCCAGCAGCTTAGCCCCGGGTGGAGAAGCTTTCTTT. Translating gives CASSLAPGGEAFF. The V call is TRBV11-2, the J call TRBJ1-1, with unresolved D. V lost 1 base and J 8 bases, leaving 11 bases between the germline ends. Per germline, CDR1 SGHAT and CDR2 FQNNGV. The CDR3 sequence is 13 residues long. Looking up the rest from reference TRBV11-2 and TRBJ1-1 gives the full variable domain: EAGVAQSPRYKIIEKRQSVAFWCNPISGHATLYWYQQILGQGPKLLIQFQNNGVVDDSQLPKDRFSAERLKGVDSTLKIQPAKLEDSAVYLCASSLAPGGEAFFGQGTRLTVV.

V usage is TRBV4-3 and J usage is TRBJ2-7; the match to TRBD1 covers 11 bases. CDR1 is LGHNA, CDR2 YSLEER, per germline. The CDR3 runs 15 residues. V lost 3 bases to trimming and J lost 4 bases; unmatched junction nucleotides: 5. CDR3 sequence (DNA): TGCGCCAGCAGCCACCCGGGACAGGGGGTGTACGAGCAGTACTTC. This encodes CASSHPGQGVYEQYF.

In its sample, this clone was seen once. V gene TRBV10-3 combines with J gene TRBJ1-1; D gene uncertain. Trimming stripped 0 bases from V and 0 bases from J, with 8 bases between. CDR3 size: 15 residues. Germline assignment: CDR1 ENHRY and CDR2 SYGVKD. The CDR3 loop reads CAISESGFMNTEAFF. CDR3 bases: TGTGCCATCAGTGAGTCGGGGTTTATGAACACTGAAGCTTTCTTT.

Notes on this clone: Other DNA sequences in the sample encode the same CDR3. J is TRBJ1-1 and V is TRBV18; D is unclear. Trimming cost V 2 bases and J 2 bases, with 9 bases left between them. The CDR3 loop spans 14 amino acids. CDR1 KGHSH and CDR2 LQKENI come from the germline V gene. The CDR3 loop is CASSPIGGNTEAFF. As DNA, the CDR3 is TGTGCCAGCTCACCAATCGGCGGAAACACTGAAGCTTTCTTT.

The sample holds one count of this clone. This chain connects TRBV6-1 to TRBJ2-7, with TRBD2 matching over 9 bases. The V gene's germline CDR1 is MNHNS and CDR2 SASEGT. CDR3 length: 15 amino acids. V lost 1 base to trimming and J lost 2 bases; unmatched junction nucleotides: 3. The CDR3 reads CASSEGLADPYEQYF. CDR3 coding DNA: TGTGCCAGCAGTGAAGGACTAGCGGACCCCTACGAGCAGTACTTC.

This clone showed up just a few times. V gene TRBV6-1 combines with J gene TRBJ1-6; D is undetermined. V was shortened by 8 bases and J by 15 bases, with 11 bases between the two germline ends. Germline lookup yields CDR1 MNHNS and CDR2 SASEGT. This CDR3 comprises 10 residues. The CDR3 bases are TGTGCCAGCCTTTGGAGGGTCCTCCACTTT. As protein: CASLWRVLHF.

V and J are TRBV28 and TRBJ1-2; D may be TRBD1 (5 bases). V was shortened by 3 bases and J by 4 bases, with 18 bases between the two germline ends. The CDR3 totals 16 residues. Germline lookup yields CDR1 MDHEN and CDR2 SYDVKM. The CDR3 loop is CASSLNPGGGSYGYTF. The CDR3 coding sequence is TGTGCCAGCAGTTTGAACCCTGGGGGAGGCTCCTATGGCTACACCTTC.

This clone was detected only once. The chain uses TRBV2 and TRBJ2-4; D uncertain. Germline CDR1 and CDR2: SNHLY and FYNNEI. V shed 2 bases and J shed 3 bases, with 11 bases lying between them. CDR3 length: 15 residues. CDR3 residues: CASSESRIFKNIQYF. CDR3 sequence (DNA): TGTGCCAGCAGTGAAAGCAGAATATTCAAAAACATTCAGTACTTC.

There are a few counts of this clone. The chain combines TRBV6-1 with TRBJ1-2, with a possible D match to TRBD1 (5 bases). Germline values: CDR1 MNHNS, CDR2 SASEGT. Trimming left V 6 bases short and J 7 bases short, with 21 bases between. CDR3 length: 15 amino acids. CDR3 protein: CASSDYTGLGGGYTF. Here the CDR3 DNA reads TGTGCCAGCAGCGACTACACGGGACTCGGAGGTGGCTACACCTTC.

There are a few counts of this clone. CDR3 sequence: CASSEVYTGELFF. CDR3 nucleotides: TGTGCCAGCAGTGAGGTTTATACCGGGGAGCTGTTTTTT. V usage is TRBV2 and J usage is TRBJ2-2, with no clear D. Germline lookup yields CDR1 SNHLY and CDR2 FYNNEI. Trimming cost V 3 bases and J 5 bases, with 7 bases left between them. The CDR3 has 13 residues.

The rearrangement joins TRBV10-3 to TRBJ2-1; TRBD1 aligns across 11 bases. V lost 7 bases to trimming and J lost 6 bases; unmatched junction nucleotides: 2. The CDR3 totals 13 residues. Germline CDR1 ENHRY, CDR2 SYGVKD. CDR3 bases: TGTGCCATCACCGGGACAGGGGGCAATGAGCAGTTCTTC. Residues: CAITGTGGNEQFF.

The V call is TRBV6-5, the J call TRBJ2-3; 9 bases are shared with TRBD1. The germline V gene encodes CDR1 MNHEY and CDR2 SVGAGI. V lost 6 bases to trimming and J lost 3 bases; unmatched junction nucleotides: 7. This CDR3 comprises 15 residues. The CDR3: CASRGGQGRTDTQYF. Here the CDR3 DNA reads TGTGCCAGCAGGGGGGGACAGGGAAGGACAGATACGCAGTATTTT.

The genes are TRBV25-1 and TRBJ1-4, with 9 bases identical to TRBD1. The CDR3 contains 15 residues. V trimming: 6 bases; J trimming: 7 bases; junction bases outside the gene matches: 9. Germline CDR1 MGHDK, CDR2 SYGVNS. This CDR3 reads CASSLLQGAPEKLFF. The CDR3 DNA sequence: TGTGCCAGCAGCTTATTACAGGGGGCGCCTGAAAAACTGTTTTTT.

The V and J genes are TRBV2 and TRBJ1-1; no firm D call. This CDR3 is 13 amino acids long. Germline V gives CDR1 SNHLY, CDR2 FYNNEI. Trimming stripped 4 bases from V and 8 bases from J, with 14 bases between. The CDR3 here is CASSVRIETEAFF. The CDR3 DNA reads TGTGCCAGCAGTGTGAGAATAGAGACAGAAGCTTTCTTT.

The V and J genes are TRBV5-6 and TRBJ1-2; D unclear. CDR3 length: 15 residues. V was pared by 1 base and J by 2 bases, with 12 bases between. Germline lookup yields CDR1 SGHDT and CDR2 YYEEEE. The DNA of the CDR3 is TGTGCCAGCAGCTTGACTATGAGCAGCAACTATGGCTACACCTTC. Protein: CASSLTMSSNYGYTF.

V is TRBV19 and J is TRBJ1-1, with D uncertain. The germline V gene encodes CDR1 LNHDA and CDR2 SQIVND (reference sequence). V was clipped by 8 bases and J by 1 base, with 11 bases between them. This CDR3 has 13 residues. The CDR3 region has the DNA TGTGCCAGTTCCGGCGACAAGAACACTGAAGCTTTCTTT. Translated: CASSGDKNTEAFF.

About this clone: Within the sample, other DNA sequences also encode this same CDR3. The genes are TRBV5-1 and TRBJ2-3; 8 positions agree with TRBD2. CDR1 is SGHRS and CDR2 is YFSETQ in the germline V gene. This CDR3 has 14 residues. The V and J ends lost 4 bases and 4 bases, in that order; junction bases with no gene match: 5. The CDR3 sequence: CASSSTGGADTQYF. The CDR3 nucleotides are TGCGCCAGCAGCAGTACGGGAGGGGCAGATACGCAGTATTTT. The complete variable domain, with remaining parts taken from reference TRBV5-1 and TRBJ2-3, reads KAGVTQTPRYLIKTRGQQVTLSCSPISGHRSVSWYQQTPGQGLQFLFEYFSETQRNKGNFPGRFSGRQFSNSRSEMNVSTLELGDSALYLCASSSTGGADTQYFGPGTRLTVL.

The J gene is TRBJ2-7, the V gene TRBV19; D is perhaps TRBD2 (6 bases). The V gene lost 6 bases and the J gene lost 3 bases, with 12 bases spanning the gap. The CDR3 is made up of 13 amino acids. Germline loops: CDR1 LNHDA, CDR2 SQIVND (reference sequence). The CDR3, as DNA: TGTGCCAGTAGCCGGACTACGGACTACGAGCAGTACTTC. Amino acids: CASSRTTDYEQYF. The complete variable domain, with remaining parts taken from reference TRBV19 and TRBJ2-7, reads DGGITQSPKYLFRKEGQNVTLSCEQNLNHDAMYWYRQDPGQGLRLIYYSQIVNDFQKGDIAEGYSVSREKKESFPLTVTSAQKNPTAFYLCASSRTTDYEQYFGPGTRLTVT.

A note on this clone: This same CDR3 is encoded by further DNA sequences in the sample. The chain joins TRBV5-1 to TRBJ2-2; D may match TRBD1 or TRBD2 (5 bases each). The V gene's germline CDR1 is SGHRS and CDR2 YFSETQ. The V end lost 4 bases, the J end lost 1 base, and 11 bases lay between the germline ends. The CDR3 sequence is 15 residues long. The CDR3 nucleotides read TGCGCCAGCAGCCCCGGGGACCGGAACACCGGGGAGCTGTTTTTT. This sequence encodes CASSPGDRNTGELFF.

Here the CDR3 DNA reads TGTGCCAGCAGCTGGTTGGCGGGGGGGCCGGATGAGCAGTTCTTC. This translates into CASSWLAGGPDEQFF. This rearrangement joins TRBV5-6 to TRBJ2-1, with 9 bases identical to TRBD2. The CDR3 sequence is 15 residues long. J gave up 8 bases and V 3 bases, and 9 bases lay outside the gene matches. Germline V lookup: CDR1 SGHDT, CDR2 YYEEEE.

The rearrangement uses TRBV2 and TRBJ1-2; no clear D gene. The CDR3 extends over 15 amino acids. Per the germline V gene, CDR1 is SNHLY and CDR2 is FYNNEI. Deletions cut 3 bases from V and 4 bases from J, with 15 bases between. CDR3 sequence reads: CASSDEAKISYGYTF. The CDR3 coding sequence is TGTGCCAGCAGTGATGAGGCAAAAATCAGCTATGGCTACACCTTC.

The chain uses TRBV7-3 and TRBJ2-1; 8 bases are a match to TRBD1. Unmatched junction bases numbered 9, after V lost 2 bases and J lost 6 bases. Looked up from germline, CDR1 is SGHTA and CDR2 is FQGTGA. There are 16 residues in the CDR3. The CDR3 loop reads CASSLQGAGIGNEQFF. The CDR3 DNA sequence: TGTGCCAGCAGCTTACAGGGGGCGGGGATAGGCAATGAGCAGTTCTTC.

The chain employs TRBV7-2 and TRBJ2-3, with 8 bases fitting TRBD2. Germline CDR1 and CDR2: SGHTA and FQGNSA. The CDR3 sequence is 16 residues long. After removal of 2 bases from V and 4 bases from J, the junction contained 8 bases not matched to a gene. The CDR3 protein is CASSLYSGSSPDTQYF. CDR3 DNA sequence: TGTGCCAGCAGCTTATACAGCGGGAGCTCTCCAGATACGCAGTATTTT.

This clone was counted only a few times. The genes are TRBV30 and TRBJ2-7; D is undetermined. V dropped 6 bases and J dropped 4 bases, with 10 bases sitting between them. There are 11 residues in the CDR3. The germline V gene encodes CDR1 GTSNPN and CDR2 SVGIG (reference sequence). DNA for the CDR3: TGTGCCTGTGTCACCCAGTACGAGCAGTACTTC. Protein sequence: CACVTQYEQYF. The variable domain in full, completed from reference TRBV30 and TRBJ2-7, reads SQTIHQWPATLVQPVGSPLSLECTVEGTSNPNLYWYRQAAGRGLQLLFYSVGIGQISSEVPQNLSASRPQDRQFILSSKKLLLSDSGFYLCACVTQYEQYFGPGTRLTVT.

This clone was observed a few times. The chain has TRBV7-2 and TRBJ2-6; possibly TRBD2 for D (5 bases). The length of the CDR3 is 16 residues. CDR1 is SGHTA and CDR2 is FQGNSA in the germline V gene. With 3 bases removed from V and 3 bases from J, the gap between germline ends came to 12 bases. The CDR3 coding sequence is TGTGCCAGCAGCTTTTCGGGAACTGGTGGGGCCAACGTCCTGACTTTC. Its translation is CASSFSGTGGANVLTF.

As to this clone: A much larger clone lies one base from this, so it may be a read error. This same CDR3 is encoded by further DNA sequences in the sample. The J gene is TRBJ2-7, the V gene TRBV5-1, with 7 nucleotides matching TRBD1. The CDR3 runs to 14 residues. CDR1 and CDR2 from the germline V gene are SGHRS and YFSETQ. V gave up 4 bases and J gave up 0 bases; unmatched junction bases: 4. As DNA, the CDR3 is TGCGCCAGCAGCACGGGACAGAGCTCCTACGAGCAGTACTTC. Translation: CASSTGQSSYEQYF.

The V gene is TRBV6-5, the J gene TRBJ2-6; D gene ambiguous. Trimming cost V 6 bases and J 2 bases, with 5 bases left between them. The germline CDR1 and CDR2 sequences are MNHEY and SVGAGI. This CDR3 has 13 residues. CDR3: CASRSAGANVLTF. DNA for the CDR3: TGTGCCAGCAGGAGTGCTGGGGCCAACGTCCTGACTTTC.

The rearrangement joins TRBV9 to TRBJ1-4, with a tentative D call TRBD1 (5 bases). Trimming stripped 4 bases from V and 8 bases from J, with 18 bases between. The CDR3 contains 15 residues. Germline CDR1 reads SGDLS; CDR2 reads YYNGEE. The CDR3 region has the DNA TGTGCCAGCAGCCCTAACCCGGGATCAGGGGAAAAACTGTTTTTT. Its translation is CASSPNPGSGEKLFF. The whole variable domain, remainder taken from reference TRBV9 and TRBJ1-4, is DSGVTQTPKHLITATGQRVTLRCSPRSGDLSVYWYQQSLDQGLQFLIQYYNGEERAKGNILERFSAQQFPDLHSELNLSSLELGDSALYFCASSPNPGSGEKLFFGSGTQLSVL.

V is TRBV29-1 and J is TRBJ2-1; 7 bases agree with TRBD1. This CDR3 is built from 17 residues. Per germline, CDR1 SQVTM and CDR2 ANQGSEA. The J segment lost 8 bases and the V segment lost 0 bases, leaving 16 bases of the junction unmatched. Here the CDR3 reads CSVEEFTGAQAFDEQFF. The CDR3 region has the DNA TGCAGCGTTGAAGAATTCACAGGGGCCCAAGCGTTCGATGAGCAGTTCTTC.